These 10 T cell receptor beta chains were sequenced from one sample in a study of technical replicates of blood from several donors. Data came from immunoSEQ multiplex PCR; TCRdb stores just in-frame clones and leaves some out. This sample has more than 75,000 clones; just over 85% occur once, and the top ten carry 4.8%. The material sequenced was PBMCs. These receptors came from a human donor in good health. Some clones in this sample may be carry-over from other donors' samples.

DNA of the CDR3: TGTGCCAGCACCGATAGCATTGAAACAGATACGCAGTATTTT. Amino acids: CASTDSIETDTQYF. This chain links TRBV9 with TRBJ2-3, with no clear D. V lost 6 bases and J 3 bases, leaving 14 bases between the germline ends. The V gene's germline CDR1 is SGDLS and CDR2 YYNGEE. The CDR3 length is 14 residues.

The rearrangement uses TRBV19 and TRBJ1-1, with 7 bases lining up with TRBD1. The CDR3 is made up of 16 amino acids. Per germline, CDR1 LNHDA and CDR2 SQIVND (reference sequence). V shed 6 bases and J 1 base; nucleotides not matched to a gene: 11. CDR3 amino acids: CASRRTTGQSNTEAFF. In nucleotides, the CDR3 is TGTGCCAGTAGAAGAACGACGGGACAGTCGAACACTGAAGCTTTCTTT.

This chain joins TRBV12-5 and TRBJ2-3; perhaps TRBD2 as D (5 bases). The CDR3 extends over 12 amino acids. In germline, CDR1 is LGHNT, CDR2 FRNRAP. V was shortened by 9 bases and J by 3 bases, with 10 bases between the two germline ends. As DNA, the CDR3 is TGTGCTAGCGGAAGCGGAACAGATACGCAGTATTTT. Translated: CASGSGTDTQYF.

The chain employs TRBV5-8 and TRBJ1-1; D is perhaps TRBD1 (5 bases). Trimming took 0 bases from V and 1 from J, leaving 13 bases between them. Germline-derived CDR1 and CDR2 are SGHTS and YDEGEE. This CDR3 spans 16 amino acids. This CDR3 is CASSLAGAGKNTEAFF. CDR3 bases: TGTGCCAGCAGCTTGGCCGGGGCGGGAAAGAACACTGAAGCTTTCTTT. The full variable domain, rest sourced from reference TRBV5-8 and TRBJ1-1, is EAGVTQSPTHLIKTRGQQATLRCSPISGHTSVYWYQQALGLGLQFLLWYDEGEERNRGNFPPRFSGRQFPNYSSELNVNALELEDSALYLCASSLAGAGKNTEAFFGQGTRLTVV.

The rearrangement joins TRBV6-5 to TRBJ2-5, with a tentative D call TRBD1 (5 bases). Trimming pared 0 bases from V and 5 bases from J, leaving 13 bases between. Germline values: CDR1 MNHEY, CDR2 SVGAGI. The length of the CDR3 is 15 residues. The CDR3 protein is CASSYSRQGPETQYF. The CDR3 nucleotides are TGTGCCAGCAGTTACTCCCGGCAGGGCCCCGAGACCCAGTACTTC.

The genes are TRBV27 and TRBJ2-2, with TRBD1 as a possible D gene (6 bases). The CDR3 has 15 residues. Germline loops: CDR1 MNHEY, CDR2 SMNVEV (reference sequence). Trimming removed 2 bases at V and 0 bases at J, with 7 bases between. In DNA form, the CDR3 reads TGTGCCAGCAGTTTAGGACAGACGAACACCGGGGAGCTGTTTTTT. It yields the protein CASSLGQTNTGELFF.

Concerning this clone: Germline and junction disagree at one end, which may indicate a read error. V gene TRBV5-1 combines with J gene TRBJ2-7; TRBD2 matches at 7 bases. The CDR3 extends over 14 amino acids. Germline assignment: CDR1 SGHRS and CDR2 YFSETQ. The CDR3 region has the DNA TGCGTCAGCAGCTTAGGGACTACCTCCTACGAGCAGTACTTC. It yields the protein CVSSLGTTSYEQYF.

In nucleotides, the CDR3 is TGTGCCAGCAGTGAAGCGCCGGGGGATGGTCAGCCCCAGCATTTT. It encodes CASSEAPGDGQPQHF. The V and J genes are TRBV6-1 and TRBJ1-5, with D maybe TRBD1 (5 bases). The CDR3 covers 15 residues. Between the trimmed V and J ends, which lost 0 bases and 6 bases, there was a span of 12 bases. The germline V gene encodes CDR1 MNHNS and CDR2 SASEGT.

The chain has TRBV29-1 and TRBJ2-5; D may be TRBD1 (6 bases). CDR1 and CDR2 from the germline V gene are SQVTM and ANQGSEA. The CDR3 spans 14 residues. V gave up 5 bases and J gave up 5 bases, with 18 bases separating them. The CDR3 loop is CSVLVRGMKETQYF. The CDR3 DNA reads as TGCAGCGTTCTTGTCAGGGGTATGAAGGAGACCCAGTACTTC.

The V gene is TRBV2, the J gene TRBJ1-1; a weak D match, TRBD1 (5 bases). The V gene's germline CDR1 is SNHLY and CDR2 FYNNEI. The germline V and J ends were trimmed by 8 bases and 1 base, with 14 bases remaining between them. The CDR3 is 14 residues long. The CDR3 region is CASGGGARNTEAFF. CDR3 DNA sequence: TGTGCCAGCGGGGGGGGAGCCAGGAACACTGAAGCTTTCTTT.